The 10 T cell receptor beta chains below come from one sample, sequenced in a study of cytomegalovirus exposure and HLA in healthy donors. The PCR was carried out with 60 Vbeta primers and 13 Jbeta primers. The table came from immunoSEQ multiplex PCR; TCRdb's copy has only in-frame clones and leaves some out. The top ten hold more than 5% of the sample, which has about 220,000 clones, about 80% seen once. Sequenced: PBMCs. The receptors shown here come from a woman in her 40s in good health and CMV-seropositive.

In its sample, this clone was seen once. The genes are TRBV6-5 and TRBJ1-2, with D hard to call. This CDR3 is built from 15 residues. CDR1 MNHEY and CDR2 SVGAGI come from the germline V gene. Trimming took off 0 bases at V and 3 bases at J, with 11 bases between the two ends. DNA of the CDR3: TGTGCCAGCAGTTACTCAAGGAGGCTAGACTATGGCTACACCTTC. The encoded protein is CASSYSRRLDYGYTF.

The CDR3 DNA reads TGTGCCAGAAGCTTGGCGGGTAGGGGCCCAAGGGAAAAACTGTTTTTT. This encodes CARSLAGRGPREKLFF. V and J are TRBV5-3 and TRBJ1-4; possibly TRBD1 for D (5 bases). TRBV5-3 counts as an open reading frame of uncertain function. With 0 bases removed from V and 8 bases from J, the gap between germline ends came to 17 bases. CDR3 length: 16 amino acids.

The chain joins TRBV19 to TRBJ2-2; the D gene is possibly TRBD2 (5 bases). CDR3 length equals 13 residues. Per the germline V gene, CDR1 is LNHDA and CDR2 is SQIVND (reference sequence). Trimming shortened V by 7 bases and J by 8 bases, and 14 bases separated the two germline ends. CDR3: CASTVGSRGELFF. As DNA, the CDR3 is TGTGCCAGTACGGTTGGGAGTAGAGGGGAGCTGTTTTTT.

The rearrangement links TRBV19 to TRBJ1-5; D remains ambiguous. The length of the CDR3 is 13 residues. Trimming pared 7 bases from V and 5 bases from J, leaving 12 bases between. Germline V gene lookup returns CDR1 LNHDA and CDR2 SQIVND (reference sequence). CDR3 nucleotide sequence: TGTGCCAGTACTCATAATGAGGATCAGCCCCAGCATTTT. Translation: CASTHNEDQPQHF. Using reference TRBV19 and TRBJ1-5 for the parts outside the CDR3, the full variable domain is DGGITQSPKYLFRKEGQNVTLSCEQNLNHDAMYWYRQDPGQGLRLIYYSQIVNDFQKGDIAEGYSVSREKKESFPLTVTSAQKNPTAFYLCASTHNEDQPQHFGDGTRLSIL.

This chain links TRBV7-8 with TRBJ1-2, with a possible D match to TRBD1 (6 bases). Deletions cut 5 bases from V and 5 bases from J, with 18 bases between. The V gene's germline CDR1 is SGHVS and CDR2 FQNEAQ. This CDR3 spans 15 amino acids. The CDR3: CASSPAPTGDYGYTF. DNA for the CDR3: TGTGCCAGCAGCCCCGCCCCGACAGGAGATTATGGCTACACCTTC.

This chain connects TRBV11-3 to TRBJ1-2; D might be TRBD1 (5 bases). There are 14 residues in the CDR3. Trimming took off 1 base at V and 3 bases at J, with 9 bases between the two ends. Germline V lookup: CDR1 SGHNT, CDR2 YENEEA. The CDR3 protein is CASSLGQGDYGYTF. CDR3 DNA: TGTGCCAGCAGCTTAGGGCAGGGCGACTATGGCTACACCTTC.

This clone was picked up a small number of times. CDR3 in DNA: TGTGCCATCAGTGGGTCCAACGAGCAGTACTTC. It encodes CAISGSNEQYF. The V call is TRBV10-3, the J call TRBJ2-7; unclear D gene. CDR3 length equals 11 residues. Germline assignment: CDR1 ENHRY and CDR2 SYGVKD. Trimming left V 4 bases short and J 5 bases short, with 6 bases between.

J is TRBJ2-3 and V is TRBV13, with TRBD2 identical over 10 bases. The ends lost 5 bases at V and 4 bases at J; junction bases unmatched: 15. CDR1 is PRHDT, CDR2 FYEKMQ, per germline (reference sequence). CDR3 length equals 18 residues. CDR3 protein: CASSSNSGGDGSADTQYF. CDR3 sequence (DNA): TGTGCCAGCAGCAGCAACAGCGGGGGGGATGGGAGCGCAGATACGCAGTATTTT.

On this clone itself: This specimen includes other DNA sequences encoding the same CDR3. The chain recombines TRBV18 with TRBJ2-1, with 11 bases matching TRBD2. V shed 0 bases, J shed 4 bases, and the junction held 2 bases outside the gene matches. Germline CDR1 KGHSH, CDR2 LQKENI. The CDR3 runs to 16 residues. Here the CDR3 DNA reads TGTGCCAGCTCACCACCCGGGACTAGCGGATACAATGAGCAGTTCTTC. Translation: CASSPPGTSGYNEQFF.

The genes are TRBV10-3 and TRBJ2-5; TRBD1 matches 8 bases. V gave up 10 bases and J gave up 11 bases; unmatched junction bases: 9. The CDR3 spans 11 residues. Germline assignment: CDR1 ENHRY and CDR2 SYGVKD. This chain's CDR3 is CASQGAREQYF. In nucleotides, the CDR3 is TGTGCCAGCCAGGGGGCCAGAGAGCAGTACTTC.